Presented here are 28 T cell receptor beta chains from one specimen sequenced in a study of regulatory T cells in long-lasting Graves disease listed by TCRdb under 2021. Libraries were made using multiplex PCR. TCRdb shows the sequencer as Illumina HiSeq 4000. TCR beta libraries were built with iRepertoire HTBI primers and Arm-PCR amplification of CDR3 regions. TCRdb took the public reads, trimmed them with fastp at Q25, ran MiXCR for clone calling and kept in-frame beta chains. A single entry per CDR3 protein holds the most common genes and DNA from its merged rows. For this sample there are 400,000 to 500,000 distinct CDR3 sequences; roughly 15% appear just once. About 10% of the sample lies in the top ten. The time point label on this specimen signifies: newly diagnosed GD, antithyroid drugs for less than 3 months. For both TCR sequencing and RNA sequencing, RNA was extracted from PBMCs using TRIzol.

These records were also assigned to another study, of T cells in Graves' hyperthyroidism and ophthalmopathy.

The sample consisted of peripheral blood mononuclear cells (PBMCs), taken at new diagnosis, from a patient treated with antithyroid drugs. The receptors shown here come from a young woman with Graves disease. Donor details come from another sample of the same person, matched by shared clones.

This clonotype was detected ten times or more. V and J are TRBV5-1 and TRBJ2-7, with D perhaps assigned TRBD1 or TRBD2 (5 bases each). V was cut by 4 bases and J by 4 bases, with 18 bases left in between. The CDR3 has 15 residues. Germline-derived CDR1 and CDR2 are SGHRS and YFSETQ. The CDR3 nucleotides are TGCGCCAGCAGCCTTGGGGGACCGGCGTCTTACGAGCAGTACTTC. Residues: CASSLGGPASYEQYF.

This clonotype was observed a handful of times. The chain links TRBV14 to TRBJ1-4; D not certain. Trimming took off 5 bases at V and 5 bases at J, with 15 bases between the two ends. Germline CDR1 SGHDN, CDR2 FVKESK. The CDR3 length is 15 residues. CDR3 amino acids: CASSEPTWRNEKLFF. CDR3 in DNA: TGTGCCAGCAGCGAACCGACATGGAGAAATGAAAAACTGTTTTTT.

This clonotype was counted many times. This sequence joins TRBV7-9 and TRBJ2-1; 13 nucleotides agree with TRBD2. The CDR3 has 16 amino acids. Germline lookup yields CDR1 SEHNR and CDR2 FQNEAQ (reference sequence). With 5 bases clipped from V and 6 bases from J, the junction kept 7 bases outside the gene matches. CDR3 loop: CASSTSGLAGFNEQFF. CDR3 nucleotide sequence: TGTGCCAGCAGCACATCGGGACTAGCGGGATTCAATGAGCAGTTCTTC.

There are many counts of this clonotype. CDR3: CASSPEERGETQYF. The CDR3 region has the DNA TGTGCCAGCAGCCCCGAGGAGCGGGGTGAGACCCAGTACTTC. The V gene is TRBV27, the J gene TRBJ2-5; the match to TRBD2 covers 7 bases. The CDR3 length is 14 residues. The trim removed 6 bases at V and 5 bases at J, leaving 9 bases unmatched. CDR1 and CDR2 (germline): MNHEY, SMNVEV (reference sequence).

This clonotype was counted at least ten times. The chain couples TRBV27 to TRBJ2-1; 12 positions agree with TRBD2. With V trimmed by 8 bases and J by 9 bases, 11 bases remained unmatched. The germline CDR1 and CDR2 sequences are MNHEY and SMNVEV (reference sequence). The CDR3 is 15 residues long. CDR3 protein: CASRLAGVISTEQFF. For the CDR3, the DNA is TGTGCCAGCCGACTAGCGGGAGTAATCTCGACTGAGCAGTTCTTC.

This clonotype was counted ten times or more. V gene TRBV27 combines with J gene TRBJ2-4, with D hard to call. Germline V gives CDR1 MNHEY, CDR2 SMNVEV (reference sequence). The CDR3 covers 15 residues. V was trimmed by 1 base and J by 4 bases, leaving 11 bases between them. The CDR3 region has the DNA TGTGCCAGCAGTTTATTGGCCGCACCTAAAAACATTCAGTACTTC. As protein: CASSLLAAPKNIQYF.

This clonotype was recorded at least ten times. This rearrangement joins TRBV7-2 to TRBJ2-1; 9 nucleotides match TRBD2. The V and J ends lost 6 bases and 5 bases, in that order; junction bases with no gene match: 8. Looked up from germline, CDR1 is SGHTA and CDR2 is FQGNSA. The CDR3 loop spans 15 amino acids. DNA for the CDR3: TGTGCCAGCAGTTTCAGCGGGAGGATCGACAATGAGCAGTTCTTC. It is translated as CASSFSGRIDNEQFF.

The chain carries TRBV29-1 and TRBJ1-4, with 9 positions matching TRBD1. Trimming at V came to 0 bases and at J to 8 bases, leaving 10 bases not matched to a gene. This CDR3 comprises 16 residues. In germline, CDR1 is SQVTM, CDR2 ANQGSEA. The CDR3 bases are TGCAGCGTTGAAGACCGCGGGACAGGGTTTGGGGAAAAACTGTTTTTT. Translated, it gives CSVEDRGTGFGEKLFF.

The V and J genes are TRBV6-5 and TRBJ2-1; a weak D match, TRBD2 (6 bases). The V gene lost 0 bases and the J gene lost 2 bases, with 14 bases spanning the gap. The CDR3 consists of 17 residues. Germline values: CDR1 MNHEY, CDR2 SVGAGI. The CDR3 nucleotides read TGTGCCAGCAGTTACTCGAGTCCAGGAGGGCCCTACAATGAGCAGTTCTTC. It is translated as CASSYSSPGGPYNEQFF.

This clonotype was observed many times. The chain employs TRBV20-1 and TRBJ1-6; weak D call: TRBD1 (5 bases). Germline values: CDR1 DFQATT, CDR2 SNEGSKA (reference sequence). The CDR3 runs 15 residues. Trimming took off 0 bases at V and 10 bases at J, with 16 bases between the two ends. CDR3: CSARDGGGFGSPLHF. In DNA form, the CDR3 reads TGCAGTGCTAGAGACGGGGGGGGATTTGGATCACCCCTCCACTTT.

V and J are TRBV7-2 and TRBJ2-2, with TRBD2 matching 7 bases. The length of the CDR3 is 17 residues. Germline V gene sequence: CDR1 SGHTA, CDR2 FQGNSA. J was trimmed by 4 bases and V by 1 base; bases with no gene match: 9. CDR3 nucleotides: TGTGCCAGCAGCTTAGTCGGGGGGTTTACACCCACCGGGGAGCTGTTTTTT. This sequence encodes CASSLVGGFTPTGELFF. Drawing the rest from reference TRBV7-2 and TRBJ2-2, the complete variable domain is GAGVSQSPSNKVTEKGKDVELRCDPISGHTALYWYRQSLGQGLEFLIYFQGNSAPDKSGLPSDRFSAERTGGSVSTLTIQRTQQEDSAVYLCASSLVGGFTPTGELFFGEGSRLTVL.

This clonotype appeared many times. The chain is built from TRBV29-1 and TRBJ1-3; unclear D gene. Trimming removed 4 bases from V and 8 bases from J, with 15 bases in between. Per the germline V gene, CDR1 is SQVTM and CDR2 is ANQGSEA. The CDR3 has 13 residues. CDR3 protein: CSVAAGSRDTIYF. The CDR3 nucleotides read TGCAGCGTTGCTGCTGGGAGTCGGGACACCATATATTTT.

This clonotype was counted at least ten times. The CDR3 sequence is CASSFGAGVGTDTQYF. CDR3 DNA sequence: TGTGCCAGCAGTTTTGGTGCGGGAGTAGGAACAGATACGCAGTATTTT. This chain uses TRBV28 with TRBJ2-3; 7 bases fit TRBD2. Trimming cost V 3 bases and J 3 bases; bases outside gene matches: 9. Germline CDR1 reads MDHEN; CDR2 reads SYDVKM. CDR3 size: 16 residues. Complete variable domain (other parts from reference TRBV28 and TRBJ2-3): DVKVTQSSRYLVKRTGEKVFLECVQDMDHENMFWYRQDPGLGLRLIYFSYDVKMKEKGDIPEGYSVSREKKERFSLILESASTNQTSMYLCASSFGAGVGTDTQYFGPGTRLTVL.

The sample holds many counts of this clonotype. In DNA, the CDR3 is TGTGCCAGCAAGCGGAGCGGTTACAATGAGCAGTTCTTC. Residues: CASKRSGYNEQFF. The V and J genes are TRBV6-1 and TRBJ2-1, with TRBD2 as a possible D gene (5 bases). The CDR3 has 13 amino acids. Trimming shortened V by 7 bases and J by 4 bases, and 11 bases separated the two germline ends. CDR1 is MNHNS, CDR2 SASEGT, per germline.

This clonotype was counted ten times or more. The chain links TRBV3-1 to TRBJ1-1, with 7 bases matching TRBD1. This CDR3 has 14 amino acids. J gave up 1 base and V 6 bases, and 5 bases lay outside the gene matches. Germline values: CDR1 LGHDT, CDR2 YNNKEL (reference sequence). The CDR3 coding sequence is TGTGCCAGCAGTGGGACAGAGAAGAACACTGAAGCTTTCTTT. Its translation: CASSGTEKNTEAFF.

The table lists this clonotype with many counts. The chain employs TRBV2 and TRBJ2-2; unclear D gene. CDR1 is SNHLY and CDR2 is FYNNEI in the germline V gene. The CDR3 extends over 13 amino acids. V lost 0 bases, J lost 10 bases, and 9 bases lay in between. The CDR3 sequence: CASSEALRLELFF. CDR3 sequence (DNA): TGTGCCAGCAGTGAAGCGCTGAGGTTGGAGCTGTTTTTT.

This clonotype has a handful of counts. A read error is possible here, since a much larger clone lies one base away. The chain has TRBV7-2 and TRBJ1-1; D is undetermined. The germline V gene has CDR1 SGHTA and CDR2 FQGNSA. This CDR3 has 12 residues. Trimming removed 5 bases at V and 5 bases at J, with 9 bases between. The CDR3 DNA is TGTGCCAGCAGCCGCGGGTGGACTGAAGCTTTCTTT. This translates into CASSRGWTEAFF.

This clonotype has only one observation. It may be a read error: a sequence one base away is much more abundant. V is TRBV28 and J is TRBJ1-2, with 7 bases identical to TRBD1. The CDR3 contains 16 residues. Germline CDR1 MDHEN, CDR2 SYDVKM. CDR3 sequence reads: CASRPTPLTGFYGDTF. The CDR3 coding sequence is TGTGCCAGCAGACCGACTCCCCTGACAGGGTTCTATGGCGACACCTTC.

This clonotype was picked up many times. The J gene is TRBJ2-7, the V gene TRBV28; 12 positions agree with TRBD2. The CDR3 covers 15 residues. Germline V gene data show CDR1 as MDHEN and CDR2 as SYDVKM. The junction had 7 bases not matched to a gene; V was cut back by 4 bases and J by 6 bases. The DNA of the CDR3 is TGTGCCAGCAGTTCATTTGGACTAGCGGGATCCGAGCAGTACTTC. Its translation: CASSSFGLAGSEQYF.

The V gene is TRBV12-3 or TRBV12-4, the J gene TRBJ1-1; 12 positions agree with TRBD1. The CDR3 runs to 16 residues. The V and J ends lost 7 bases and 5 bases, in that order; junction bases with no gene match: 11. Here the CDR3 reads CASNLRDRGRGTEAFF. The CDR3 DNA reads TGTGCCAGCAACCTCCGGGACAGGGGGCGAGGGACTGAAGCTTTCTTT.

This clonotype occurred many times. The rearrangement links TRBV5-1 to TRBJ1-1, with 7 positions matching TRBD1. V lost 6 bases to trimming and J lost 3 bases; unmatched junction nucleotides: 11. This CDR3 is built from 15 residues. Germline values: CDR1 SGHRS, CDR2 YFSETQ. The CDR3 sequence is CASKGRGGSDTEAFF. Written as DNA, the CDR3 is TGCGCCAGCAAAGGGCGAGGGGGCTCGGACACTGAAGCTTTCTTT. Variable domain in full (rest from reference TRBV5-1 and TRBJ1-1): KAGVTQTPRYLIKTRGQQVTLSCSPISGHRSVSWYQQTPGQGLQFLFEYFSETQRNKGNFPGRFSGRQFSNSRSEMNVSTLELGDSALYLCASKGRGGSDTEAFFGQGTRLTVV.

This clonotype was counted ten times or more. The rearrangement joins TRBV7-2 to TRBJ2-7; D may be TRBD1 or TRBD2 (5 bases each). CDR3 size: 18 residues. The germline gives CDR1 SGHTA, CDR2 FQGNSA. V lost 1 base and J 0 bases, leaving 19 bases between the germline ends. CDR3 nucleotides: TGTGCCAGCAGCTTAGAAAGAGGGGCGTTGACCTACTCCTACGAGCAGTACTTC. Its protein product is CASSLERGALTYSYEQYF.

For this clonotype: A much larger clone is a single base away; this may be a read error. The rearrangement links TRBV6-2 or TRBV6-3 to TRBJ2-1, with D possibly called TRBD1 or TRBD2 (5 bases each). The J call may be mistaken, given a closer DNA end match to TRBJ2-5. The CDR3 runs to 15 residues. Per the germline V gene, CDR1 is MNHEY and CDR2 is SVGEGT. The CDR3 protein is CASGYSTEPGETQYF. The CDR3 DNA reads TGTGCCAGCGGTTACTCGACAGAACCGGGGGAGACCCAGTACTTC.

In this sample, this clonotype turned up many times. The V and J genes are TRBV6-5 and TRBJ2-2; D unresolved. With 2 bases removed from V and 7 bases from J, the gap between germline ends came to 8 bases. The CDR3 is made up of 13 amino acids. Germline loops: CDR1 MNHEY, CDR2 SVGAGI. Here the CDR3 reads CASSYENLGELFF. The CDR3 DNA reads TGTGCCAGCAGTTACGAAAATCTCGGGGAGCTGTTTTTT.

This clonotype was observed many times. The chain joins TRBV6-2 or TRBV6-3 to TRBJ2-1; 13 bases line up with TRBD2. J was trimmed by 7 bases and V by 5 bases; bases with no gene match: 8. This CDR3 spans 16 amino acids. Germline CDR1 is MNHEY and CDR2 is SVGEGT. CDR3 nucleotide sequence: TGTGCCAGCAGTAGTCCGGGACTAGCGGGGATTAATGAGCAGTTCTTC. This gives the protein CASSSPGLAGINEQFF.

The chain employs TRBV15 and TRBJ2-3, with TRBD2 matching over 11 bases. The CDR3 is 16 amino acids. J gave up 6 bases and V 8 bases, and 13 bases lay outside the gene matches. CDR1 is LNHNV and CDR2 is YYDKDF in the germline V gene (reference sequence). The CDR3 loop is CATHDGALAGVDTQYF. In DNA, the CDR3 is TGTGCCACCCACGACGGGGCACTAGCGGGAGTTGATACGCAGTATTTT.

This clonotype was counted between two and nine times. The chain links TRBV27 to TRBJ2-7; a possible D gene is TRBD1 (7 bases). The CDR3 consists of 15 residues. Trimming took off 5 bases at V and 3 bases at J, with 17 bases between the two ends. The germline V gene has CDR1 MNHEY and CDR2 SMNVEV (reference sequence). The CDR3, as DNA: TGTGCCAGCAGTCACCCCGGGGGACAGTTCTACGAGCAGTACTTC. The encoded protein is CASSHPGGQFYEQYF.

Of note for this clonotype: Being one base from a much bigger clone, this may be a read error. The CDR3 protein is CASSFRPSGRADTQYF. The CDR3 DNA follows: TGTGCCAGCAGCTTTCGGCCTAGCGGGAGAGCAGATACGCAGTATTTT. The V call is TRBV5-8, the J call TRBJ2-3, with 10 bases matching TRBD2. Germline V gene sequence: CDR1 SGHTS, CDR2 YDEGEE. This CDR3 spans 16 amino acids. J was trimmed by 4 bases and V by 2 bases; bases with no gene match: 7.